This T cell receptor (beta chain) was obtained from a study of glioma-infiltrating T cells. Study-level points and caveats: Non-neoplastic patients had below-expected tissue-blood divergence, while all gliomas exceeded expectation.

Note on this clonotype: Its matching antigen is unknown. At one boundary the junction diverges from the germline segment, which might be a read error.

The iRepertoire nested amplicon-rescue multiplex PCR amplified TCR alpha and beta CDR3s from RNA. TCRdb passed the multiplex PCR reads through MiXCR, listing each CDR3 protein once. The repertoire holds about 140,000 distinct CDR3 sequences, with about two fifths as singletons. The material sequenced was glioma tissue, nonneoplastic brain tissue, or PBMCs (not recorded which). The sequence derives from a human donor with low-grade glioma or glioblastoma, undergoing nonglioma brain surgery, or in good health (not recorded which).

CDR3 coding DNA: TGTGCCAGCAGCCACCTCGACAGGGCGAACACTAAAGCTTTCTTT. It codes for CASSHLDRANTKAFF. The chain links TRBV3-1 to TRBJ1-1, with 7 bases lining up with TRBD1. CDR1 and CDR2 (germline): LGHDT, YNNKEL (reference sequence). The CDR3 covers 15 residues.